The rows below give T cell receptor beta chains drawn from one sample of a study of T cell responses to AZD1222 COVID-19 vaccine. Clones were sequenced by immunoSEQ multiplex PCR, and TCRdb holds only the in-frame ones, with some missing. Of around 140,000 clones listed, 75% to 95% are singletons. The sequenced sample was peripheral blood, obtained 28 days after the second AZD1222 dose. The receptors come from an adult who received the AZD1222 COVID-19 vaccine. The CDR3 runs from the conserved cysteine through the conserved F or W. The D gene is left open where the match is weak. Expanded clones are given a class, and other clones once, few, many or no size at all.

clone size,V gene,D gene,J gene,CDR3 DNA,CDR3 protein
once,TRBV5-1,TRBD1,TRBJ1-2,TGCGCCAGCAGCCCCGCGGACAGGCAGAGCTACACCTTC,CASSPADRQSYTF
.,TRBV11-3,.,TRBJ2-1,TGTGCCAGCAGCCAACCACTTACGTATGAGCAGTTCTTC,CASSQPLTYEQFF
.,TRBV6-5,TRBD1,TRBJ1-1,TGTGCCAGCAGTTTTTTACAGGGGGGGGACACTGAAGCTTTCTTT,CASSFLQGGDTEAFF
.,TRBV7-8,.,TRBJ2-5,TGTGCCAGCAGCTTAGGGGGGAAGATTATTGAGACCCAGTACTTC,CASSLGGKIIETQYF
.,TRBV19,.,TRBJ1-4,TGTGCCAGTAGTATAGTGGGGACACAGAATGAAAAACTGTTTTTT,CASSIVGTQNEKLFF
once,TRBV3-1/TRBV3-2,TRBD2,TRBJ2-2,TGTGCCAGCAGCCCGGGACTAGCGGGCGGATACGCGAACACCGGGGAGCTGTTTTTT,CASSPGLAGGYANTGELFF
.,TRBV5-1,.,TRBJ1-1,TGCGCCAGCAGCCCCGGTAGGAGCACTGAAGCTTTCTTT,CASSPGRSTEAFF
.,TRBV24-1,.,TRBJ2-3,TGTGCCACCAGTGATTTTGGGGCCGCCCGAGATACGCAGTATTTT,CATSDFGAARDTQYF
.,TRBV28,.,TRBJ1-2,TGTGCCACTTGGGAGGGTGTAACCTATGGCTACACCTTC,CATWEGVTYGYTF
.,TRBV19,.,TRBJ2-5,TGTGCCAGTAGTACCCAGGGTTGGGAGACCCAGTACTTC,CASSTQGWETQYF
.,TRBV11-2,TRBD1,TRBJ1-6,TGTGCCAGCAGCGGGGACAGTTATAATTCACCCCTCCACTTT,CASSGDSYNSPLHF
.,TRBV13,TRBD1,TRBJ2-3,TGTGCCAGCAGCTTACTTGGACAGGAGTTCACAGATACGCAGTATTTT,CASSLLGQEFTDTQYF
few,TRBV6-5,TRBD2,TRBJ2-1,TGTGCCAGCAGCCCCGGGACTAGCTCCCGGCAGTTCTTC,CASSPGTSSRQFF
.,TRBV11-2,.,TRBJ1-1,TGTGCCAGCAGCTTACAGGGGAGTGAAGCTTTCTTT,CASSLQGSEAFF
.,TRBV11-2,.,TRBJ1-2,TGTGCCAGCAGCCCACTAGGGGGGCCGAGGGACTATGGCTACACCTTC,CASSPLGGPRDYGYTF
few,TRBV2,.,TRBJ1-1,TGTGCCAGCAGTGCCCTCAGGGGACACACTGAAGCTTTCTTT,CASSALRGHTEAFF
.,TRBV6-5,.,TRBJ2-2,TGTGCCAGCAGAGGCCGGAACACCGGGGAGCTGTTTTTT,CASRGRNTGELFF
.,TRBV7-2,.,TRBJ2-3,TGTGCCAGCACCTTTGGGCAGGGCTGGGACTCAGATACGCAGTATTTT,CASTFGQGWDSDTQYF
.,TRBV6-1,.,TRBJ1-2,TGTGCCAGCAGTGAAGCGGGGGACGATTCCTACACCTTC,CASSEAGDDSYTF
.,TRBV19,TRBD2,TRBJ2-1,TGTGCCAGTAGTTCTGGGACTAGCGGCCCCAATGAGCAGTTCTTC,CASSSGTSGPNEQFF
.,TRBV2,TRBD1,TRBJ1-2,TGTGCCAGCAGTGTCCGGGACAGGGGTTATGGCTACACCTTC,CASSVRDRGYGYTF
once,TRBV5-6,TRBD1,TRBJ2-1,TGTGCCAGCAGCTCCCAACAGGGGAGCTCCTACAATGAGCAGTTCTTC,CASSSQQGSSYNEQFF
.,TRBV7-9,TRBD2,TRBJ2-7,TGTGCCAGCAGCTTACCCCGGGGGGGGCTGGGCGAGCAGTACTTC,CASSLPRGGLGEQYF
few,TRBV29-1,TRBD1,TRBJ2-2,TGCAGCGTATGGACAGGGGAAGGTGGCGGGGAGCTGTTTTTT,CSVWTGEGGGELFF
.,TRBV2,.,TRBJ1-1,TGTGCCAGCAGTATTCAGGGAGCCTGGAACACTGAAGCTTTCTTT,CASSIQGAWNTEAFF
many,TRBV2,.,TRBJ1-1,TGTGCCAGCAGTGAAATGCCGAACACTGAAGCTTTCTTT,CASSEMPNTEAFF
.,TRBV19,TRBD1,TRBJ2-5,TGTGCCAGTAGCGACAGGGGGAGGGAGACCCAGTACTTC,CASSDRGRETQYF
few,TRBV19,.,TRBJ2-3,TGTGCCAGTAGCTTATCTCCTTCAGATACGCAGTATTTT,CASSLSPSDTQYF
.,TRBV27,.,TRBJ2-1,TGTGCCAGCAGCTTAGCTTGGAGCTCCTACAATGAGCAGTTCTTC,CASSLAWSSYNEQFF
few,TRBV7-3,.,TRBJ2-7,TGTGCCAGCAGCTTATATGCAGGGAGCTACGAGCAGTACTTC,CASSLYAGSYEQYF
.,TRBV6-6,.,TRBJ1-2,TGTGCCAGCAGTTACCGAGACAGGCTCCTACCTGGCTACACCTTC,CASSYRDRLLPGYTF
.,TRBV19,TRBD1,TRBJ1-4,TGTGCCAGTAGTCCAATAATGGGACAGGGGGACAATGAAAAACTGTTTTTT,CASSPIMGQGDNEKLFF
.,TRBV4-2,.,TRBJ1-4,TGTGCCAGCAGCCAAGATCCTGACACGGGAGAAAAACTGTTTTTT,CASSQDPDTGEKLFF
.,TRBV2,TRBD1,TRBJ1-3,TGTGCCAGCAGTGGACAGGGGTACTCTGGAAACACCATATATTTT,CASSGQGYSGNTIYF
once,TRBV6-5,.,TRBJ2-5,TGTGCCAGCAGTTACTCGTTCGTTACAGAAGAGACCCAGTACTTC,CASSYSFVTEETQYF
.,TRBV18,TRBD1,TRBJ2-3,TGTGCCAGCTCACCAAGGACGGGACAGGGGGGCGCAGATACGCAGTATTTT,CASSPRTGQGGADTQYF
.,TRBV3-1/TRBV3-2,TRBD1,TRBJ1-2,TGTGCCAGCAGCCAAGATTCGGGGGGTCAGGGGGCACTTGGCTACACCTTC,CASSQDSGGQGALGYTF
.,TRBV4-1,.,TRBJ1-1,TGCGCCAGCAGCCAGGGCTTTGTGGTCACTGAAGCTTTCTTT,CASSQGFVVTEAFF
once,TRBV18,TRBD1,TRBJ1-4,TGTGCCAGCTCAATGGCGGGACAGTATGAAAAACTGTTTTTT,CASSMAGQYEKLFF
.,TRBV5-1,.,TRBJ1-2,TGCGCCAGCAGCTTGGGATCGACTGATTTTGGCTACACCTTC,CASSLGSTDFGYTF
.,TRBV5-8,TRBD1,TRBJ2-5,TGTGCCAGCAGCAGGGACAGGGGGAGGGAGACCCAGTACTTC,CASSRDRGRETQYF
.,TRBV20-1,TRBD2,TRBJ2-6,TGCAGTGCTAGTACTAGCGGGCACTCTGGGGCCAACGTCCTGACTTTC,CSASTSGHSGANVLTF